This T cell receptor (beta chain) was recorded in a study of shared clonotypes between healthy human individuals. The study, taken as a whole, reports: Limitation of the genetic and exposure-history diversity represented came from the few donors.

A remark on this clone: Its antigen is unknown.

This CDR3 comprises 17 residues. The V end was cut by 0 bases, the J end by 4 bases, with 18 bases between. Per germline, CDR1 MGHRA and CDR2 YSYEKL. Naive-designated CD8 cells lacked CD45RO, were positively enriched for CCR7, and omitted terminally differentiated effector memory CD45RA+ cells. Clones were sequenced by immunoSEQ multiplex PCR, and TCRdb holds only the in-frame ones, with some missing. The sample comprises about 2.1 million clones, 85% to 95% of which are singletons, and roughly 1.7% rests with the top ten. The receptor's source is a man aged 18 to 35 in good health. Some clones in this sample may be carry-over from other donors' samples. Sequenced input: naive CD8+ T cells from PBMCs. V gene TRBV4-1 combines with J gene TRBJ2-5; D gene ambiguous. CDR3 sequence: CASSQDLLGSHPETQYF. The CDR3 DNA reads TGCGCCAGCAGCCAAGATCTTCTGGGTTCCCACCCAGAGACCCAGTACTTC.